The 9 T cell receptor beta chains given below trace back to one sample, sequenced in a study of T cell responses to AZD1222 COVID-19 vaccine. Sequenced by immunoSEQ multiplex PCR; TCRdb stores in-frame clones only, minus some. The sample lists 130,000 or so clones; around nine tenths were seen once. The sample consisted of peripheral blood, taken on day 0 of AZD1222 vaccination. The source of these receptors is an adult in good health.

This sequence joins TRBV28 and TRBJ2-1, with D possibly matching TRBD2 (6 bases). The CDR3 contains 14 residues. Per the germline V gene, CDR1 is MDHEN and CDR2 is SYDVKM. Trimming left V 7 bases short and J 3 bases short, with 13 bases between. CDR3 sequence reads: CASTDRDFYNEQFF. The DNA of the CDR3 is TGTGCCAGCACCGACCGGGACTTCTACAATGAGCAGTTCTTC.

The V gene is TRBV10-2, the J gene TRBJ2-7, with 7 bases matching TRBD1. Germline V lookup: CDR1 WSHSY, CDR2 SAAADI. V shed 2 bases, J shed 0 bases, and the junction held 10 bases outside the gene matches. The CDR3 has 17 residues. The CDR3 here is CASSEGAGGSSSYEQYF. The CDR3 coding sequence is TGCGCCAGCAGTGAGGGGGCAGGGGGATCGAGCTCCTACGAGCAGTACTTC.

The chain is built from TRBV5-4 and TRBJ2-1; 7 positions match TRBD2. Losses at the gene ends were 4 bases for V and 0 bases for J; bases not matched to a gene: 10. The CDR3 contains 17 residues. The germline gives CDR1 SGHNT, CDR2 YYREEE (reference sequence). CDR3 amino acids: CASSGGAGLSSYNEQFF. Written as DNA, the CDR3 is TGTGCCAGCAGCGGTGGAGCGGGACTGAGCTCCTACAATGAGCAGTTCTTC.

This chain uses TRBV29-1 with TRBJ2-2; tentatively, D is TRBD2 (6 bases). Germline loops: CDR1 SQVTM, CDR2 ANQGSEA. V was cut by 4 bases and J by 3 bases, with 12 bases left in between. The CDR3 extends over 14 amino acids. CDR3 sequence: CSVAPDYYTGELFF. The CDR3 DNA sequence: TGCAGCGTTGCCCCGGACTATTACACCGGGGAGCTGTTTTTT.

This clone was seen only once. The CDR3 spells CASSQASGRRATDTQYF. CDR3 sequence (DNA): TGTGCCAGCAGCCAAGCTAGCGGGAGGCGAGCGACAGATACGCAGTATTTT. V is TRBV3-1 (or the pseudogene TRBV3-2) and J is TRBJ2-3, with TRBD2 matching 11 bases. Germline V lookup: CDR1 LGHDT, CDR2 YNNKEL (reference sequence). Germline trimming cut 1 base from V and 3 bases from J; bases unmatched to any gene: 6. The CDR3 is 17 amino acids.

The rearrangement joins TRBV6-5 to TRBJ1-1; D may be TRBD1 (5 bases). Germline lookup yields CDR1 MNHEY and CDR2 SVGAGI. Trimming took off 2 bases at V and 1 base at J, with 8 bases between the two ends. The CDR3 contains 14 residues. Written as DNA, the CDR3 is TGTGCCAGCAGTTACGGGACTGGGAACACTGAAGCTTTCTTT. Translated, it gives CASSYGTGNTEAFF.

The genes are TRBV5-4 and TRBJ2-3; 11 bases fit TRBD2. This CDR3 contains 16 residues. Germline V CDR1 and CDR2: SGHNT, YYREEE (reference sequence). Trimming at V came to 4 bases and at J to 2 bases, leaving 6 bases not matched to a gene. The DNA of the CDR3 is TGTGCCAGCAGCGAAAGACTAGCGGGGAACACAGATACGCAGTATTTT. Protein: CASSERLAGNTDTQYF.

For the CDR3, the DNA is TGCGCCAGCAGCCCCCGTGGACGCCGCCAGCCCTCCTATAATTCACCCCTCCACTTT. Translated: CASSPRGRRQPSYNSPLHF. The chain recombines TRBV10-2 with TRBJ1-6; unclear D gene. V lost 6 bases, J lost 0 bases, and 21 bases lay in between. The CDR3 has 19 amino acids. Germline V gene data show CDR1 as WSHSY and CDR2 as SAAADI.

This chain connects TRBV3-1 (or the pseudogene TRBV3-2) to TRBJ2-3; a possible D gene is TRBD2 (6 bases). The CDR3 length is 14 residues. The germline gives CDR1 LGHDT, CDR2 YNNKEL (reference sequence). Trimming pared 4 bases from V and 5 bases from J, leaving 13 bases between. The CDR3 sequence is CASSPRRAGDTQYF. As DNA, the CDR3 is TGTGCCAGCAGCCCCCGAAGAGCGGGAGATACGCAGTATTTT.